Below are 32 T cell receptor beta chains sequenced from a single sample in a study of shared clonotypes between healthy human individuals. This table comes from immunoSEQ multiplex PCR, and its TCRdb copy is limited to in-frame clones, with some not included. There are around 2.5 million clones in the sample; roughly 93% occur only once, and roughly 0.39% lies in the top ten. The sequenced sample was naive CD4+ T cells from PBMCs. Subset: CD45RA+ positively selected. The receptors come from a man aged 18-30 years in good health. Some clones in this sample may be carry-over from other donors' samples.

This sequence joins TRBV6-5 and TRBJ2-5; 7 nucleotides align to TRBD1. The end of the DNA aligns better with TRBJ2-7, so the J call may be wrong. In germline, CDR1 is MNHEY, CDR2 SVGAGI. This CDR3 spans 15 amino acids. CDR3 protein: CASRPPGTASYEQYF. CDR3 DNA sequence: TGTGCCAGCAGGCCTCCCGGGACAGCCTCCTACGAGCAGTACTTC.

V usage is TRBV30 and J usage is TRBJ1-3; the D is unclear. The CDR3 extends over 17 amino acids. Trimming pared 1 base from V and 0 bases from J, leaving 16 bases between. Germline CDR1 GTSNPN, CDR2 SVGIG (reference sequence). This CDR3 is CAWSASRTDSSGNTIYF. The CDR3 DNA sequence: TGTGCCTGGAGTGCCAGTCGGACGGATAGCTCTGGAAACACCATATATTTT.

V and J are TRBV2 and TRBJ2-2; D call uncertain. The germline V gene encodes CDR1 SNHLY and CDR2 FYNNEI. With 3 bases removed from V and 6 bases from J, the gap between germline ends came to 17 bases. This CDR3 comprises 16 residues. For the CDR3, the DNA is TGTGCCAGCAGTGAGGCCCACCCGGGCCTCTCCGGGGAGCTGTTTTTT. The encoded protein is CASSEAHPGLSGELFF.

The chain has TRBV7-2 and TRBJ2-7; 11 bases agree with TRBD2. V lost 0 bases to trimming and J lost 4 bases; unmatched junction nucleotides: 2. The CDR3 runs 15 residues. Germline values: CDR1 SGHTA, CDR2 FQGNSA. The DNA of the CDR3 is TGTGCCAGCAGCTTAGCCCTAGCGGGAGGATACGAGCAGTACTTC. The encoded protein is CASSLALAGGYEQYF.

The chain combines TRBV29-1 with TRBJ2-1, with D possibly being TRBD1 (5 bases). V dropped 5 bases and J dropped 3 bases, with 17 bases sitting between them. The CDR3 consists of 15 residues. CDR1 is SQVTM and CDR2 is ANQGSEA in the germline V gene. CDR3 sequence reads: CSVNFAGRGYNEQFF. CDR3 nucleotide sequence: TGCAGCGTTAACTTCGCAGGGCGAGGCTACAATGAGCAGTTCTTC.

The V and J genes are TRBV27 and TRBJ2-4, with D hard to call. Trimming stripped 2 bases from V and 7 bases from J, with 12 bases between. The CDR3 is 14 residues long. Germline lookup yields CDR1 MNHEY and CDR2 SMNVEV (reference sequence). Here the CDR3 reads CASSLRLGKNIQYF. As DNA, the CDR3 is TGTGCCAGCAGTTTAAGGTTAGGTAAGAACATTCAGTACTTC.

The chain links TRBV4-1 to TRBJ2-1; weak D call: TRBD2 (6 bases). Germline CDR1 MGHRA, CDR2 YSYEKL. Trimming cost V 1 base and J 12 bases, with 19 bases left between them. The CDR3 has 15 amino acids. CDR3 region: CASSQVWGVDKVQFF. The DNA for the CDR3 is TGCGCCAGCAGCCAAGTGTGGGGGGTGGACAAGGTGCAGTTCTTC.

The V call is TRBV13, the J call TRBJ2-3; TRBD1 aligns across 12 bases. J gave up 4 bases and V 5 bases, and 4 bases lay outside the gene matches. The germline V gene encodes CDR1 PRHDT and CDR2 FYEKMQ (reference sequence). This CDR3 comprises 15 residues. CDR3 amino acids: CASSAGQGAADTQYF. As DNA, the CDR3 is TGTGCCAGCAGCGCGGGACAGGGGGCGGCAGATACGCAGTATTTT.

V usage is TRBV4-2 and J usage is TRBJ2-7; 8 nucleotides agree with TRBD1. V was clipped by 3 bases and J by 3 bases; unmatched bases: 7. The germline gives CDR1 LGHNA, CDR2 YNFKEQ. This CDR3 is 15 amino acids long. The CDR3 protein is CASSHPGTGNYEQYF. CDR3 DNA sequence: TGTGCCAGCAGCCATCCCGGGACAGGAAACTACGAGCAGTACTTC.

The V gene is TRBV11-2, the J gene TRBJ1-1, with D possibly TRBD1 on 6 matching bases. Per germline, CDR1 SGHAT and CDR2 FQNNGV. The CDR3 has 14 amino acids. Trimming cost V 2 bases and J 4 bases, with 11 bases left between them. CDR3 region: CASSLRGGVTEAFF. The CDR3 nucleotides are TGTGCCAGCAGCTTACGAGGGGGGGTCACTGAAGCTTTCTTT.

Regarding this clone: The same CDR3 arises from other DNA sequences in this sample as well. The V gene is TRBV5-1, the J gene TRBJ2-1; 11 nucleotides line up with TRBD2. The germline CDR1 and CDR2 sequences are SGHRS and YFSETQ. This CDR3 region has 15 residues. With 4 bases clipped from V and 4 bases from J, the junction kept 4 bases outside the gene matches. Here the CDR3 reads CASSTGLAAYNEQFF. DNA for the CDR3: TGCGCCAGCAGCACGGGACTAGCGGCATACAATGAGCAGTTCTTC.

The rearrangement uses TRBV5-1 and TRBJ1-1, with 11 bases matching TRBD1. Germline V gives CDR1 SGHRS, CDR2 YFSETQ. The CDR3 has 15 amino acids. V trimming: 4 bases; J trimming: 5 bases; junction bases outside the gene matches: 7. Here the CDR3 reads CASSTGQGADTEAFF. DNA of the CDR3: TGCGCCAGCAGCACCGGACAGGGGGCTGATACTGAAGCTTTCTTT.

The J gene is TRBJ2-2, the V gene TRBV28; 7 nucleotides align to TRBD1. Germline CDR1 MDHEN, CDR2 SYDVKM. Trimming removed 10 bases from V and 4 bases from J; junction bases left unmatched: 6. The CDR3 is 13 residues long. The CDR3 nucleotides read TGTGCCACAGGGGGAAGTTTCACCGGGGAGCTGTTTTTT. Translated: CATGGSFTGELFF.

V is TRBV7-8 and J is TRBJ2-2; 10 nucleotides line up with TRBD2. This CDR3 has 16 amino acids. Trimming cost V 5 bases and J 1 base; bases outside gene matches: 4. Looked up from germline, CDR1 is SGHVS and CDR2 is FQNEAQ. CDR3 nucleotide sequence: TGTGCCAGCAGCAAACCTAGCGGGAGGAACACCGGGGAGCTGTTTTTT. It specifies CASSKPSGRNTGELFF.

Remarks on this clone: The same CDR3 arises from other DNA sequences in this sample as well. The V and J genes are TRBV7-2 and TRBJ2-7, with a tentative D call TRBD2 (5 bases). Trimming removed 1 base at V and 7 bases at J, with 11 bases between. The CDR3 length is 13 residues. CDR1 and CDR2 (germline): SGHTA, FQGNSA. The CDR3 DNA reads as TGTGCCAGCAGCTTAGGGAGAACGGGAGAGCAGTACTTC. Translating gives CASSLGRTGEQYF. Variable domain in full (rest from reference TRBV7-2 and TRBJ2-7): GAGVSQSPSNKVTEKGKDVELRCDPISGHTALYWYRQSLGQGLEFLIYFQGNSAPDKSGLPSDRFSAERTGGSVSTLTIQRTQQEDSAVYLCASSLGRTGEQYFGPGTRLTVT.

The chain recombines TRBV27 with TRBJ1-5; D is ambiguous. V gave up 2 bases and J gave up 3 bases, with 14 bases separating them. Germline CDR1 MNHEY, CDR2 SMNVEV (reference sequence). This CDR3 is built from 16 residues. CDR3 loop: CASSLLPGSPNQPQHF. The CDR3 DNA reads as TGTGCCAGCAGTTTACTTCCGGGCTCCCCCAATCAGCCCCAGCATTTT.

J is TRBJ2-3 and V is TRBV25-1, with 9 bases identical to TRBD2. V shed 4 bases and J 4 bases; nucleotides not matched to a gene: 9. Germline assignment: CDR1 MGHDK and CDR2 SYGVNS. The CDR3 is 16 residues long. This CDR3 reads CASSVVAGGPADTQYF. The CDR3 coding sequence is TGTGCCAGCAGTGTCGTGGCGGGAGGGCCCGCAGATACGCAGTATTTT.

The V gene is TRBV5-5, the J gene TRBJ2-7; D call uncertain. Trimming shortened V by 4 bases and J by 4 bases, and 15 bases separated the two germline ends. The CDR3 is 14 residues long. CDR1 SGHKS and CDR2 YYEKEE come from the germline V gene (reference sequence). CDR3 bases: TGTGCCAGCAGCGCTGGGCGCCCCGGGTACGAGCAGTACTTC. This sequence encodes CASSAGRPGYEQYF.

V is TRBV4-2 and J is TRBJ2-1; 10 bases align to TRBD2. The V gene's germline CDR1 is LGHNA and CDR2 YNFKEQ. After removal of 5 bases from V and 3 bases from J, the junction contained 16 bases not matched to a gene. This CDR3 is built from 19 residues. CDR3 in amino acids: CASSLAGGRIERHYNEQFF. The CDR3 bases are TGTGCCAGCAGCTTAGCGGGAGGCCGGATCGAGCGTCACTACAATGAGCAGTTCTTC.

This rearrangement joins TRBV4-2 to TRBJ1-1, with D possibly matching TRBD1 (5 bases). V lost 0 bases and J 4 bases, leaving 9 bases between the germline ends. Germline CDR1 LGHNA, CDR2 YNFKEQ. The CDR3 is 14 residues long. The CDR3: CASSQDGRGTEAFF. DNA of the CDR3: TGTGCCAGCAGCCAAGATGGGAGGGGCACTGAAGCTTTCTTT.

CDR3 loop: CASSSRGRTGAYNEQFF. The CDR3 DNA reads TGTGCCAGCAGCTCCCGAGGCCGGACAGGGGCATACAATGAGCAGTTCTTC. The rearrangement links TRBV11-1 to TRBJ2-1; 9 bases match TRBD1. The J segment lost 4 bases and the V segment lost 4 bases, leaving 11 bases of the junction unmatched. CDR3 length: 17 residues. The germline gives CDR1 SGHAT, CDR2 FQDESV (reference sequence).

In regard to this clone: One base away lies a much larger clone, so this may be a sequencing read error. The same CDR3 is also encoded by other DNA sequences in this sample. V is TRBV11-2 and J is TRBJ2-1; D not certain. The CDR3 runs 11 residues. The germline V and J ends were trimmed by 3 bases and 5 bases, with 2 bases remaining between them. Germline V gene sequence: CDR1 SGHAT, CDR2 FQNNGV. The CDR3 sequence: CASSFHNEQFF. The CDR3 bases are TGTGCCAGCAGCTTTCACAATGAGCAGTTCTTC.

J is TRBJ1-5 and V is TRBV11-2; D remains unclear. V was clipped by 1 base and J by 5 bases, with 6 bases between them. The CDR3 loop spans 13 amino acids. Germline-derived CDR1 and CDR2 are SGHAT and FQNNGV. The CDR3 protein is CASSLGGYQPQHF. In DNA, the CDR3 is TGTGCCAGCAGCTTAGGGGGTTATCAGCCCCAGCATTTT.

The V and J genes are TRBV7-8 and TRBJ1-2; no clear D. V was shortened by 4 bases and J by 3 bases, with 15 bases between the two germline ends. The CDR3 has 15 amino acids. CDR1 is SGHVS, CDR2 FQNEAQ, per germline. The CDR3 here is CASSSLYSEDYGYTF. The CDR3 region has the DNA TGTGCCAGCAGCTCCCTGTATTCTGAGGACTATGGCTACACCTTC. The full variable domain, with the rest looked up from reference TRBV7-8 and TRBJ1-2, is GAGVSQSPRYKVAKRGQDVALRCDPISGHVSLFWYQQALGQGPEFLTYFQNEAQLDKSGLPSDRFFAERPEGSVSTLKIQRTQQEDSAVYLCASSSLYSEDYGYTFGSGTRLTVV.

This chain connects TRBV27 to TRBJ1-2; D is possibly TRBD1 (6 bases). Per germline, CDR1 MNHEY and CDR2 SMNVEV (reference sequence). The V end was cut by 7 bases, the J end by 5 bases, with 14 bases between. This CDR3 is 13 amino acids long. This CDR3 is CASTDRTGYGYTF. In DNA form, the CDR3 reads TGTGCCAGCACCGACAGGACGGGATATGGCTACACCTTC.

The V and J genes are TRBV6-1 and TRBJ2-1, with D unclear. Trimming pared 0 bases from V and 10 bases from J, leaving 13 bases between. CDR3 length: 14 amino acids. Germline V lookup: CDR1 MNHNS, CDR2 SASEGT. The DNA for the CDR3 is TGTGCCAGCAGTGAAGCAGGACCTCTTCAGGAGCAGTTCTTC. This sequence encodes CASSEAGPLQEQFF.

The chain couples TRBV6-6 to TRBJ2-5, with D possibly being TRBD1 (6 bases). The CDR3 spans 15 residues. Germline loops: CDR1 MNHNY, CDR2 SVGAGI (reference sequence). Trimming shortened V by 6 bases and J by 4 bases, and 18 bases separated the two germline ends. The CDR3 nucleotides read TGTGCCAGCAGCCTTCAGGGGCAAGGAAGAGAGACCCAGTACTTC. Translation: CASSLQGQGRETQYF.

V gene TRBV5-4 combines with J gene TRBJ2-7, with D possibly being TRBD1 (5 bases). This CDR3 spans 14 amino acids. The V gene's germline CDR1 is SGHNT and CDR2 YYREEE (reference sequence). V was trimmed by 0 bases and J by 1 base, leaving 8 bases between them. The CDR3 reads CASSLGGQSYEQYF. CDR3 nucleotides: TGTGCCAGCAGCTTGGGGGGCCAATCCTACGAGCAGTACTTC. Variable domain in full (rest from reference TRBV5-4 and TRBJ2-7): ETGVTQSPTHLIKTRGQQVTLRCSSQSGHNTVSWYQQALGQGPQFIFQYYREEENGRGNFPPRFSGLQFPNYSSELNVNALELDDSALYLCASSLGGQSYEQYFGPGTRLTVT.

V gene TRBV30 combines with J gene TRBJ2-7; the match to TRBD2 covers 7 bases. Trimming removed 2 bases from V and 1 base from J; junction bases left unmatched: 5. Germline CDR1 GTSNPN, CDR2 SVGIG (reference sequence). This CDR3 region has 14 residues. The CDR3, as DNA: TGTGCCTGGAGTCGATGGGAGGGGTCCTACGAGCAGTACTTC. Amino acid sequence: CAWSRWEGSYEQYF.

The chain has TRBV7-9 and TRBJ1-2, with TRBD1 identical over 9 bases. Germline V gene lookup returns CDR1 SEHNR and CDR2 FQNEAQ (reference sequence). This CDR3 region has 14 residues. V lost 5 bases, J lost 4 bases, and 5 bases stayed unmatched. DNA of the CDR3: TGTGCCAGCAGCCGGACAGGGGCGGTCTATGGCTACACCTTC. Translation gives CASSRTGAVYGYTF.

V gene TRBV6-4 combines with J gene TRBJ2-2, with 7 bases aligning to TRBD2. J was trimmed by 3 bases and V by 8 bases; bases with no gene match: 6. The CDR3 consists of 14 residues. Germline V gives CDR1 MRHNA, CDR2 SNTAGT. The chain's CDR3 is CASRGSGYTGELFF. The CDR3 DNA reads TGTGCCAGCCGCGGGAGCGGTTACACCGGGGAGCTGTTTTTT.

The chain employs TRBV28 and TRBJ2-7, with 7 bases fitting TRBD2. Germline CDR1 MDHEN, CDR2 SYDVKM. The V segment lost 7 bases and the J segment 3 bases; nucleotides outside the gene matches: 9. There are 14 residues in the CDR3. The CDR3 DNA reads TGTGCCAGCACCCTCCTGGGGGGGAACTACGAGCAGTACTTC. Its protein is CASTLLGGNYEQYF.